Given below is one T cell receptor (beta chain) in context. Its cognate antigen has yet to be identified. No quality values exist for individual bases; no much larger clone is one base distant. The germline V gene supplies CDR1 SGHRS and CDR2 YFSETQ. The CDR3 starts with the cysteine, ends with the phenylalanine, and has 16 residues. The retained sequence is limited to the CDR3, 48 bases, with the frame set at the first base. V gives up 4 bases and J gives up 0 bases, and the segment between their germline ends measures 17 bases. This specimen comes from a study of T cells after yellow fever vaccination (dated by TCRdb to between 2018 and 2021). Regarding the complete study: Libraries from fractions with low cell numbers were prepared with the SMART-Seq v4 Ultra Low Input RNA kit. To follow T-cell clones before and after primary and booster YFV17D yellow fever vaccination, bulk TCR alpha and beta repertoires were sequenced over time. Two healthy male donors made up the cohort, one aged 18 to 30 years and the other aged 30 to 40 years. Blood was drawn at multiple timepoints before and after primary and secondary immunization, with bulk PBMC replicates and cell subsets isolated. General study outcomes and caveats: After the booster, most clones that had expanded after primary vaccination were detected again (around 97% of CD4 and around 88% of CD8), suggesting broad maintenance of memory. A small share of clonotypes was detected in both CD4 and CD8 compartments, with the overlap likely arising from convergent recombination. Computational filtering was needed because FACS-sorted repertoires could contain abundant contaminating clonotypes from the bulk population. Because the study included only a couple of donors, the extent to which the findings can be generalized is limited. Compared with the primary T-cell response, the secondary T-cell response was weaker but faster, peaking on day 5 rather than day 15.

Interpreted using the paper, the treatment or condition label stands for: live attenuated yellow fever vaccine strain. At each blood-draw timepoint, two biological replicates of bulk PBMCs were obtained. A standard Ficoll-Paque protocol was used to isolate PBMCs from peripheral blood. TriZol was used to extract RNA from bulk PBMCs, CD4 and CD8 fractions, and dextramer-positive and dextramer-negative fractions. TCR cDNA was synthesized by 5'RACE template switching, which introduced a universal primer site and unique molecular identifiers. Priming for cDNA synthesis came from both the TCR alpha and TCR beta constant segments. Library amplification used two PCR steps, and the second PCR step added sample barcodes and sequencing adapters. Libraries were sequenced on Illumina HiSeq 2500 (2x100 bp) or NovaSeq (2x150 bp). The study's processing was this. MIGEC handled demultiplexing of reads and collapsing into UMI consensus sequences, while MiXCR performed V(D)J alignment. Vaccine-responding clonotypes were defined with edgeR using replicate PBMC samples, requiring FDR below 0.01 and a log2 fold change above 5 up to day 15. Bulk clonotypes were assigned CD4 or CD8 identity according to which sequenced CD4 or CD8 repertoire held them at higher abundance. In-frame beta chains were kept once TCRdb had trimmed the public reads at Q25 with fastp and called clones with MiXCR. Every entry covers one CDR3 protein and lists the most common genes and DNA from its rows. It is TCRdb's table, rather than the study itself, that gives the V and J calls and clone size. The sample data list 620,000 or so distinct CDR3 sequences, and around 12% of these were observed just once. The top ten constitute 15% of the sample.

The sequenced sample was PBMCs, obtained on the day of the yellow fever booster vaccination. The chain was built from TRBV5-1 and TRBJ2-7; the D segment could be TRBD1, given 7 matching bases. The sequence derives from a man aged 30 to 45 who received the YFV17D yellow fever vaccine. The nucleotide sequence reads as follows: TGCGCCAGCAGCAGCGCGGGGACAGCCTACTCCTACGAGCAGTACTTC. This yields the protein CASSSAGTAYSYEQYF.